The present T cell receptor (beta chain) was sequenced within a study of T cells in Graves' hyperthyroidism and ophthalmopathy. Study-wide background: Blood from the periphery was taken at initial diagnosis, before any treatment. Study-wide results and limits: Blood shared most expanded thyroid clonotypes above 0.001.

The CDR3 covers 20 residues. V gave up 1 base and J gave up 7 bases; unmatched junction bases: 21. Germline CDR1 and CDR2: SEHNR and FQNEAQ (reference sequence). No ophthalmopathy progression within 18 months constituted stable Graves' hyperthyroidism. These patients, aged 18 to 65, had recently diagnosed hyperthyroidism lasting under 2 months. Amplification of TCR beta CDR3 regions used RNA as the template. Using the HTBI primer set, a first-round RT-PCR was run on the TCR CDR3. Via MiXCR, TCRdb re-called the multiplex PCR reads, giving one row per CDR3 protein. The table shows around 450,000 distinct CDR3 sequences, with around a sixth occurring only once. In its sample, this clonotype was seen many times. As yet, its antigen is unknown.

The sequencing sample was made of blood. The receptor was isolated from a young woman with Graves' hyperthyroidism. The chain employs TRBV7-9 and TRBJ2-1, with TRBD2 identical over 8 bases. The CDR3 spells CASSLDLLRVAAGDGNEQFF. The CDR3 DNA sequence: TGTGCCAGCAGCTTAGATCTGCTCAGGGTCGCAGCGGGAGATGGTAATGAGCAGTTCTTC.